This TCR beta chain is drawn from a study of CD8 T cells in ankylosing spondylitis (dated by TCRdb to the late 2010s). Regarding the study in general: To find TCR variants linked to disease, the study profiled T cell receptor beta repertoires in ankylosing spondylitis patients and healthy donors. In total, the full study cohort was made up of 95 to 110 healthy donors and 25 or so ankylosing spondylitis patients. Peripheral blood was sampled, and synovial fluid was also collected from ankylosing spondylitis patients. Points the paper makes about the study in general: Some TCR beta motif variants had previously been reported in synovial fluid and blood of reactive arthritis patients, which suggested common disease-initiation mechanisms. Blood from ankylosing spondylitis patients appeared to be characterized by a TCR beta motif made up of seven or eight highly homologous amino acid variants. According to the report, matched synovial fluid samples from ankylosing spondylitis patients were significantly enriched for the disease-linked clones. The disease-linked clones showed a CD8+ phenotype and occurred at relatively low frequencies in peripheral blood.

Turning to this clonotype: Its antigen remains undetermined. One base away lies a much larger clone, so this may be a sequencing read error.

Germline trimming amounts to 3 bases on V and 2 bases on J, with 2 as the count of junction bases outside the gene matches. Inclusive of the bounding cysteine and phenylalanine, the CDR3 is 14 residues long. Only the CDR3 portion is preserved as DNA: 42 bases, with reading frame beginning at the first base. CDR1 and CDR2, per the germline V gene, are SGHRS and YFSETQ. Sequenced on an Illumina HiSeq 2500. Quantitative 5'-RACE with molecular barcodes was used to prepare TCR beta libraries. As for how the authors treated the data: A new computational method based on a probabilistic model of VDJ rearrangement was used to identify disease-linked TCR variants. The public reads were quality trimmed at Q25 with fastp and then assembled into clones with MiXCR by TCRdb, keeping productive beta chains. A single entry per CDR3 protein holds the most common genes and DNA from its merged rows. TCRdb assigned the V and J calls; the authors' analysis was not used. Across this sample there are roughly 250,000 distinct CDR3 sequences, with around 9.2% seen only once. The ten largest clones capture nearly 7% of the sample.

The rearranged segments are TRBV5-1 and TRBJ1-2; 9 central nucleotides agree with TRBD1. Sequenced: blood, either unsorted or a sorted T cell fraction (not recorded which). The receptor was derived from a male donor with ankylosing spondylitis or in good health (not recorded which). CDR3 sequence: CASSSGTGNYGYTF. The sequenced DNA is TGCGCCAGCAGCTCCGGGACAGGGAACTATGGCTACACCTTC.